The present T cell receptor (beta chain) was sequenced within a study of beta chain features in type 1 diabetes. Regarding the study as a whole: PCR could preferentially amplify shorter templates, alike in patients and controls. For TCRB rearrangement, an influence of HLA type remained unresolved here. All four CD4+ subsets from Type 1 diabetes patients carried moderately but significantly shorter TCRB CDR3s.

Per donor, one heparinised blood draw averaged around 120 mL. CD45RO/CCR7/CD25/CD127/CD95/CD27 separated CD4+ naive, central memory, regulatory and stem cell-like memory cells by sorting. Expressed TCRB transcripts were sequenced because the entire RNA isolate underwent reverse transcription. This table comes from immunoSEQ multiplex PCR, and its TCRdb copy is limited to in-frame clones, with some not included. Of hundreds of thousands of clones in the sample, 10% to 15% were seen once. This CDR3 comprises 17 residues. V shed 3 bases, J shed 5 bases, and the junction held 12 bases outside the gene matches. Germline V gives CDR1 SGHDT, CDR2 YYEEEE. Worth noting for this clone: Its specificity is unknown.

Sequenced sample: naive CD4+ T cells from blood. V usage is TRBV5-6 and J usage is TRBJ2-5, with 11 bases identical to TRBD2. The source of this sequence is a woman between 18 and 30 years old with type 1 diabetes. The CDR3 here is CASSWGLAVTAVETQYF. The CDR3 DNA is TGTGCCAGCAGCTGGGGACTAGCGGTAACCGCTGTTGAGACCCAGTACTTC.